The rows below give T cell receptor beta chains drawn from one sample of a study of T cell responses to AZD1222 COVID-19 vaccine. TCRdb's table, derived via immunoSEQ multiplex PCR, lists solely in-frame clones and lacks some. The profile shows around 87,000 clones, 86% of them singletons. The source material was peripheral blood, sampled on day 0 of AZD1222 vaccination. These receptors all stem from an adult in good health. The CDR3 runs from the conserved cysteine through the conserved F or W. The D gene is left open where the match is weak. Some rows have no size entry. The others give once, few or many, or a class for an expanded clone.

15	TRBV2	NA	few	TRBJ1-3	CASSEIRGTGNTIYF	TGTGCCAGCAGTGAAATAAGGGGAACTGGAAACACCATATATTTT
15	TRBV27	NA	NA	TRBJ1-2	CASSLIKQDIYGYTF	TGTGCCAGCAGTTTGATTAAACAGGATATCTATGGCTACACCTTC
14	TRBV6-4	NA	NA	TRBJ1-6	CASSEQASRSPLHF	TGTGCCAGCAGCGAACAGGCTTCGAGGTCACCCCTCCACTTT
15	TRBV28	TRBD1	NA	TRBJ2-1	CASSIDRGGYNEQFF	TGTGCCAGCAGTATTGACAGGGGGGGATACAATGAGCAGTTCTTC
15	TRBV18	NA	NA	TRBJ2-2	CASSPLDTSTGELFF	TGTGCCAGCTCACCATTGGACACCTCCACCGGGGAGCTGTTTTTT
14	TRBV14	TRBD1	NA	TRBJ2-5	CASSRDRGWETQYF	TGTGCCAGCAGCCGGGACAGAGGGTGGGAGACCCAGTACTTC
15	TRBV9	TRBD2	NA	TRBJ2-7	CASSAGTSGVYEQYF	TGTGCCAGCAGCGCCGGGACTAGCGGAGTCTACGAGCAGTACTTC
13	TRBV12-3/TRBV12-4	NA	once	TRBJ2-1	CASTLRVYNEQFF	TGTGCCAGCACCCTCCGGGTTTACAATGAGCAGTTCTTC
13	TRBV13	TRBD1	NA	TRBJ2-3	CATHRGQGDTQYF	TGTGCCACTCACAGGGGGCAGGGAGATACGCAGTATTTT
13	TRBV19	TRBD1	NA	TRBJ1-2	CASSDDRVAGYTF	TGTGCCAGTAGTGATGACAGGGTGGCGGGCTACACCTTC
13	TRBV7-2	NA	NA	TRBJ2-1	CASSSGLNNEQFF	TGTGCCAGCAGCAGCGGACTCAACAATGAGCAGTTCTTC
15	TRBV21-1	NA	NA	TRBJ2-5	CASSKGTGRQETQYF	TGTGCCAGCAGCAAAGGTACGGGCCGGCAAGAGACCCAGTACTTC
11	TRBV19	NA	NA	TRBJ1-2	CASVDRMGYTF	TGTGCCAGTGTCGACAGGATGGGCTACACCTTC
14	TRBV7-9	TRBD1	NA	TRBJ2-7	CASSLGDRANEQYF	TGTGCCAGCAGCTTAGGAGACAGGGCAAACGAGCAGTACTTC
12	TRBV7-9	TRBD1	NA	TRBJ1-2	CASSLQGVGYTF	TGTGCCAGCAGCTTACAGGGGGTTGGCTACACCTTC
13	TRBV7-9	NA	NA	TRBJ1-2	CASSRDANYGYTF	TGTGCCAGCAGCCGGGACGCAAACTATGGCTACACCTTC
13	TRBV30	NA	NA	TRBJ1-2	CAWSTLREVRYTF	TGTGCCTGGAGTACCCTTCGGGAAGTGCGCTACACCTTC
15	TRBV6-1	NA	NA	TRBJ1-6	CASSSSGRYNSPLHF	TGTGCCAGCAGCTCCTCCGGACGGTATAATTCACCCCTCCACTTT
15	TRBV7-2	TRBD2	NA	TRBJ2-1	CASSLVLAGSNEQFF	TGTGCCAGCAGCTTAGTACTAGCGGGAAGCAATGAGCAGTTCTTC
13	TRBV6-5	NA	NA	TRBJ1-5	CASRRGRNQPQHF	TGTGCCAGCAGACGGGGGAGGAATCAGCCCCAGCATTTT
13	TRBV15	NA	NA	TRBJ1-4	CATSRGRNEKLFF	TGTGCCACCAGCAGAGGGCGTAATGAAAAACTGTTTTTT
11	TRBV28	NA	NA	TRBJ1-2	CASSLRNGYTF	TGTGCCAGCAGTTTAAGGAATGGCTACACCTTC
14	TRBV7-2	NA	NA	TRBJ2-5	CASSLEARQETQYF	TGTGCCAGCAGCTTGGAGGCCCGCCAAGAGACCCAGTACTTC
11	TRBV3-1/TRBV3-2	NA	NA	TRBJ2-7	CASSGTYEQYF	TGTGCCAGCAGCGGGACCTACGAGCAGTACTTC
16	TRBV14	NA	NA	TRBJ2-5	CASSPLIGAIGETQYF	TGTGCCAGCAGCCCCCTCATAGGCGCAATCGGAGAGACCCAGTACTTC
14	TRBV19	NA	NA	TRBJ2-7	CATRPGIPSYEQYF	TGTGCCACCCGCCCCGGGATTCCCTCCTACGAGCAGTACTTC
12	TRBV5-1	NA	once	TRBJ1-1	CASSLGEGEAFF	TGCGCCAGCAGCTTGGGAGAAGGTGAAGCTTTCTTT
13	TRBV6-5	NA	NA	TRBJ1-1	CASSLSGNTEAFF	TGTGCCAGCAGCCTCTCGGGAAACACTGAAGCTTTCTTT
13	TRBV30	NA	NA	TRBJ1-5	CACARGGGQPQHF	TGTGCCTGCGCACGGGGGGGCGGTCAGCCCCAGCATTTT
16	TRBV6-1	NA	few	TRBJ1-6	CASSDRVGTRSSPLHF	TGTGCCAGCAGTGATAGGGTTGGGACTCGGTCCTCACCCCTCCACTTT
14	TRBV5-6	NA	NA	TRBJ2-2	CASSFTRFTGELFF	TGTGCCAGCAGCTTTACCCGTTTCACCGGGGAGCTGTTTTTT
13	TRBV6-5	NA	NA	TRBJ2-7	CATQLGLTYEQYF	TGTGCCACCCAACTAGGTTTGACCTACGAGCAGTACTTC
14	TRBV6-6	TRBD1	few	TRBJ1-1	CASSLPDRGTEAFF	TGTGCCAGCAGCTTACCGGACAGGGGCACTGAAGCTTTCTTT
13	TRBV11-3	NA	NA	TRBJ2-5	CASSLEGGETQYF	TGTGCCAGCAGCTTAGAGGGAGGAGAGACCCAGTACTTC
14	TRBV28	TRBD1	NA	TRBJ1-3	CASRAGGSGNTIYF	TGTGCCAGCAGGGCAGGGGGATCTGGAAACACCATATATTTT
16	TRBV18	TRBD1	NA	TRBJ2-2	CASSTTGTDNTGELFF	TGTGCCAGCTCAACTACAGGGACAGATAACACCGGGGAGCTGTTTTTT
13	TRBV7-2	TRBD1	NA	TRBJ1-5	CASSFTGGQPQHF	TGTGCCAGCAGCTTTACAGGGGGGCAGCCCCAGCATTTT
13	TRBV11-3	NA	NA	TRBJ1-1	CASSLGRGTEAFF	TGTGCCAGCAGCTTAGGCCGAGGCACTGAAGCTTTCTTT
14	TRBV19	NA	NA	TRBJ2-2	CASRIKSHTGELFF	TGTGCCAGTAGGATTAAGTCCCACACCGGGGAGCTGTTTTTT
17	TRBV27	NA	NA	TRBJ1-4	CASRPWARWDVDEKLFF	TGTGCCAGCAGACCATGGGCCCGGTGGGACGTGGATGAAAAACTGTTTTTT
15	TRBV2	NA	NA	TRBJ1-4	CASSEMGGWNEKLFF	TGTGCCAGCAGTGAAATGGGGGGGTGGAATGAAAAACTGTTTTTT
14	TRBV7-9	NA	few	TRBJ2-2	CASSSNRNTGELFF	TGTGCCAGCAGCTCCAATCGGAACACCGGGGAGCTGTTTTTT
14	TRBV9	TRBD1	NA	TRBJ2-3	CASSDRTGVLPQYF	TGTGCCAGCAGCGATAGGACAGGGGTTCTTCCGCAGTATTTT
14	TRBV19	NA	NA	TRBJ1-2	CASTGDPGVYGYTF	TGTGCCAGTACCGGGGACCCTGGGGTGTATGGCTACACCTTC
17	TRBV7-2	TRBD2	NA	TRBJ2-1	CASSQIASGFTYNEQFF	TGTGCCAGCAGCCAGATAGCTAGCGGGTTTACCTACAATGAGCAGTTCTTC
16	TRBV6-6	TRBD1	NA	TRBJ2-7	CASSPRRTGGGGEQYF	TGTGCCAGCAGTCCTAGGCGGACAGGGGGCGGGGGCGAGCAGTACTTC
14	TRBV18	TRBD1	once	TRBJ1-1	CASRQTGPDTEAFF	TGTGCCAGCCGCCAGACAGGGCCAGACACTGAAGCTTTCTTT
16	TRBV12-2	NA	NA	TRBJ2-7	CASRLRRQGTLYEQYF	TGTGCAAGTCGCTTAAGGCGGCAGGGGACCCTCTACGAGCAGTACTTC
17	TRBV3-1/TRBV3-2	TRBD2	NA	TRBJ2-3	CASSRGSSGGFTDTQYF	TGTGCCAGCAGCCGGGGGAGTAGCGGGGGGTTCACAGATACGCAGTATTTT
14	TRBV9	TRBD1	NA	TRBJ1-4	CASSEGQGGEKLFF	TGTGCCAGCAGCGAGGGACAGGGAGGGGAAAAACTGTTTTTT
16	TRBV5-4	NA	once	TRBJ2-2	CASSLGGTYLTGELFF	TGTGCCAGCAGCTTGGGGGGGACCTACCTCACCGGGGAGCTGTTTTTT
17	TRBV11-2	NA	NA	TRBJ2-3	CASSLLTAGTSTDTQYF	TGTGCCAGCAGCTTACTTACCGCTGGGACTAGCACAGATACGCAGTATTTT
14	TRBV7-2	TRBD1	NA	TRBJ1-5	CASSLDRGNQPQHF	TGTGCCAGCAGCTTAGACAGGGGGAATCAGCCCCAGCATTTT